This is a list of T cell receptor beta chains from one sample in a study of shared clonotypes between healthy human individuals. The protocol was immunoSEQ multiplex PCR, while the TCRdb copy is restricted to in-frame clones and leaves out a portion. The sample lists 470,000 or so clones; around 80% were seen once. The specimen was PBMCs. The source is a woman aged 40 to 50 in good health. Some clones in this sample may be carry-over from other donors' samples. Both conserved end residues are part of each CDR3. Fields, in order: D gene, V gene, J gene, CDR3 DNA, CDR3 protein. D genes are given only for firm matches.

D gene: NA
V gene: TRBV25-1
J gene: TRBJ2-7
CDR3 DNA: TGTGCCAGCAGTGTTCATTCCTACGAGCAGTACTTC
CDR3 protein: CASSVHSYEQYF

D gene: NA
V gene: TRBV7-2
J gene: TRBJ1-2
CDR3 DNA: TGTGCCAGCAGCTCGCCGTGGTCGGGGCTTAACTATGGCTACACCTTC
CDR3 protein: CASSSPWSGLNYGYTF

D gene: NA
V gene: TRBV20-1
J gene: TRBJ2-1
CDR3 DNA: TGCAGTGCTCAATACAATGAGCAGTTCTTC
CDR3 protein: CSAQYNEQFF

D gene: NA
V gene: TRBV7-2
J gene: TRBJ2-1
CDR3 DNA: TGTGCCAGCAGCCCCACGGGAGATCAAGAGCAGTTCTTC
CDR3 protein: CASSPTGDQEQFF

D gene: TRBD2
V gene: TRBV10-3
J gene: TRBJ2-5
CDR3 DNA: TGTGCCACGCAAGGGGTAGTAGCGGGAGGGGAAGAGACCCAGTACTTC
CDR3 protein: CATQGVVAGGEETQYF

D gene: NA
V gene: TRBV30
J gene: TRBJ1-3
CDR3 DNA: TGTGCCTGGAACCCTTGGCCTAGCTCTGGAAACACCATATATTTT
CDR3 protein: CAWNPWPSSGNTIYF

D gene: NA
V gene: TRBV18
J gene: TRBJ2-5
CDR3 DNA: TGTGCCAGCTCACCAGTCACAGGCGGTAGAGAGACCCAGTACTTC
CDR3 protein: CASSPVTGGRETQYF

D gene: NA
V gene: TRBV6-1
J gene: TRBJ2-7
CDR3 DNA: TGTGCCAGCAGTGAATCCGTAGTTGGCGAGCAGTACTTC
CDR3 protein: CASSESVVGEQYF

D gene: TRBD1
V gene: TRBV5-6
J gene: TRBJ1-2
CDR3 DNA: TGTGCCAGCAGCTTGTCGCCCGGGACAGGGGTCTATGGCTACACCTTC
CDR3 protein: CASSLSPGTGVYGYTF

D gene: NA
V gene: TRBV7-3
J gene: TRBJ1-2
CDR3 DNA: TGTGCCAGCAGCGCAACGTCCGACAGCATCAACTATGGCTACACCTTC
CDR3 protein: CASSATSDSINYGYTF